This T cell receptor (beta chain) comes out of a study of human T cells and chemical hapten exposure. About the research overall: Patients got weekly scalp diphenylcyclopropenone doses over the roughly 24-week study. The study, taken as a whole, reports: DPC sensitization left the count of TCRs above 1 in 1000 unchanged.

TCRdb ran MiXCR on the RACE reads and lists one entry per CDR3 protein. Of a few hundred thousand distinct CDR3 sequences detected, over 5% appear once; the ten largest clones hold about 8.7%. As to this clonotype: Its antigen is unidentified.

Germline trimming cut 0 bases from V and 7 bases from J; bases unmatched to any gene: 1. Germline V CDR1 and CDR2: SGHRS, YFSETQ. The CDR3 has 13 residues. Described time point: pre-sensitization, week 0. As for treatment: therapeutic diphenylcyclopropenone sensitization with weekly scalp DPC. Extraction yielded total RNA from whole blood (unfractionated). The chain carries TRBV5-1 and TRBJ1-5; 7 positions agree with TRBD1. This TCR derives from a woman aged 18-30 years with alopecia areata. Some clones in this sample may be carry-over from other donors' samples. Sequencing was performed on whole blood, taken in connection with sensitization to the hapten diphenylcyclopropenone (DPC). In DNA, the CDR3 is TGCGCCAGCAGCTTGGGGGACAGACAGCCCCAGCATTTT. Translation gives CASSLGDRQPQHF.